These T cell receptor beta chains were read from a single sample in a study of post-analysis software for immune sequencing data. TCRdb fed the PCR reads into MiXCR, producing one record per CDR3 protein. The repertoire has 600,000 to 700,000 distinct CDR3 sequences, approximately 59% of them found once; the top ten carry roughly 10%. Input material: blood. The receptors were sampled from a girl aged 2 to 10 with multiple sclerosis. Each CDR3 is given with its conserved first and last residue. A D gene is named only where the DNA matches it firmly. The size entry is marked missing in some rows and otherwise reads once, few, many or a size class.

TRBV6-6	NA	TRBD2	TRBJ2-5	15	TGTGCCAGCAGTTACGCTCTAGCGGCCCCCGAGACCCAGTACTTC	CASSYALAAPETQYF
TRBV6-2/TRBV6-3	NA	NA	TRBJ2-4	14	TGTGCCAGCAGGTTAGCTTTCGGGGTTAGCATTCAGTACTTC	CASRLAFGVSIQYF
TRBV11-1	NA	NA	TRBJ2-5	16	TGTGCCAGCAGCCCTACGGCGGGGGCCTTCCAAGAGACCCAGTACTTC	CASSPTAGAFQETQYF
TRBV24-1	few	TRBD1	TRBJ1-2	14	TGTGCCACCAGAGGGACAGGCGAAGACTATGGCTACACCTTC	CATRGTGEDYGYTF
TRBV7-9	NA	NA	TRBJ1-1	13	TGTGCCAGCAGTCCCGACGGACCCACTGAAGCTTTCTTT	CASSPDGPTEAFF
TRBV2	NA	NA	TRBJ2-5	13	TGTGCCAGCAGTGTCACAGCGGAAGAGACCCAGTACTTC	CASSVTAEETQYF
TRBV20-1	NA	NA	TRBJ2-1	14	TGCAGTGCTAGGGGCCAGAGACACTACAATGAGCAGTTCTTC	CSARGQRHYNEQFF
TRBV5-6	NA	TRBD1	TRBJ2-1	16	TGTGCCAGCAGCCCCACCGGGACAGGAGACTACAATGAGCAGTTCTTC	CASSPTGTGDYNEQFF
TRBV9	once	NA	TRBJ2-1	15	TGTGCCAGCAGCGTAGGCCGGGGGACGCACAATGAGCAGTTCTTC	CASSVGRGTHNEQFF
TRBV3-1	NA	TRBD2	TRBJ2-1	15	TGTGCCAGCAGCCAAGATAGTAGCGGGGGGTATGAGCAGTTCTTC	CASSQDSSGGYEQFF
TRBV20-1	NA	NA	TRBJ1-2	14	TGCAGTGCTACACGTCCGGACCGAAGCTATGGCTACACCTTC	CSATRPDRSYGYTF
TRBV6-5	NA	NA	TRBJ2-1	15	TGTGCCAGCTGTTACTCTATATCCAGGGGAAATGAGCAGTTCTTC	CASCYSISRGNEQFF
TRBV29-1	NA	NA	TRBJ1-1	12	TGCAGCGTTGTCGGAGGGGGGACTGAAGCTTTCTTT	CSVVGGGTEAFF
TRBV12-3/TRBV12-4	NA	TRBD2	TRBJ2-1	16	TGTGCCAGCAGTTTACCGGGAGGGAGGTCCTACAATGAGCAGTTCTTC	CASSLPGGRSYNEQFF
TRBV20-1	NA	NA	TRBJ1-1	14	TGCAGTGCTAGCGCGTGGGGTCGAGGCACTGAAGCTTTCTTT	CSASAWGRGTEAFF
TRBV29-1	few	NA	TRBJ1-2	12	TGCAGCGTAAAGGGATCCGACTATGGCTACACCTTC	CSVKGSDYGYTF